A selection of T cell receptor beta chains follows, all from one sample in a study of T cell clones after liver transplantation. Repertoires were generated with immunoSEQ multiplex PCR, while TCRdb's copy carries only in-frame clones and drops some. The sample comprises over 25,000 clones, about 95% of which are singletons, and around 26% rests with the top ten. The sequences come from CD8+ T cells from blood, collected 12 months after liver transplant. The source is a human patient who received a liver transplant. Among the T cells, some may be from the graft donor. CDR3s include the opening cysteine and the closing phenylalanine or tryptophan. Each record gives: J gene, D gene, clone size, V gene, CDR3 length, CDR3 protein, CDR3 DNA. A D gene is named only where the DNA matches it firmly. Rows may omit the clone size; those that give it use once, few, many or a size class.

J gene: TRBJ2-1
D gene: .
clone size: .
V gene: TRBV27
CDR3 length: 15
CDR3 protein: CASSLLGDSYNEQFF
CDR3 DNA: TGTGCCAGCAGTTTACTTGGGGACTCCTACAATGAGCAGTTCTTC

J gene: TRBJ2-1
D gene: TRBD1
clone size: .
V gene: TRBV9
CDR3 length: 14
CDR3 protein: CASSVETGENEQFF
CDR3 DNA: TGTGCCAGCAGCGTAGAAACAGGGGAAAACGAGCAGTTCTTC

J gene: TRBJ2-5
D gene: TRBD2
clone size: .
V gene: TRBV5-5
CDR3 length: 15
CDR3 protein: CASSPSTSGSQTQYF
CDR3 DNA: TGTGCCAGCAGCCCATCGACTAGCGGGAGCCAGACCCAGTACTTC

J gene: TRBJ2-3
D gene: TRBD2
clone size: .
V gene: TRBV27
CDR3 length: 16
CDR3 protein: CASSLLSGIGTDTQYF
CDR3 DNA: TGTGCCAGCAGTTTACTTAGCGGGATAGGCACAGATACGCAGTATTTT

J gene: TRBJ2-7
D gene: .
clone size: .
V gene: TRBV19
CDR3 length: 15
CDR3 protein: CASTSKNGESYEQYF
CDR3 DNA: TGTGCCAGTACTTCCAAGAACGGAGAGTCCTACGAGCAGTACTTC

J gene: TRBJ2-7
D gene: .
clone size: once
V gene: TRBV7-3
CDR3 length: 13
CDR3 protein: CAGVKGFSYEQYF
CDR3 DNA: TGTGCGGGAGTAAAGGGATTCTCCTACGAGCAGTACTTC

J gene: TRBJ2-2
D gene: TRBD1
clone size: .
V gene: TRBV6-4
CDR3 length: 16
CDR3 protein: CASSDGTGGNTGELFF
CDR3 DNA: TGTGCCAGCAGTGACGGGACAGGGGGGAACACCGGGGAGCTGTTTTTT

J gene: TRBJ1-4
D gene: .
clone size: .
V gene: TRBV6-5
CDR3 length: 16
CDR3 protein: CASSYSEQTTGEKLFF
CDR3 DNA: TGTGCCAGCAGTTACTCAGAACAGACCACGGGTGAAAAACTGTTTTTT

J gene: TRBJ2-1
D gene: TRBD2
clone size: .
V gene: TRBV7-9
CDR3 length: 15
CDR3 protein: CASSSGLAEYNEQFF
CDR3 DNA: TGTGCCAGCAGCTCGGGACTAGCGGAATACAATGAGCAGTTCTTC

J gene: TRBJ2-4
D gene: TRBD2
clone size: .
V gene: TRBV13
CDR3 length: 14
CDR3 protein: CASSQGLAGNIQYF
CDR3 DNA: TGTGCCAGCAGCCAGGGACTAGCGGGCAACATTCAGTACTTC

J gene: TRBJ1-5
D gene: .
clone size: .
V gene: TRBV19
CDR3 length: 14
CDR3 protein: CASSIRDTNQPQHF
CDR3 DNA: TGTGCCAGTAGTATCAGGGACACCAATCAGCCCCAGCATTTT

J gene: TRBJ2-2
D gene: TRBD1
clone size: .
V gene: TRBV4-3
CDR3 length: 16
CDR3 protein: CASSQGFQGATGELFF
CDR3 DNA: TGCGCCAGCAGCCAAGGTTTTCAGGGGGCGACCGGGGAGCTGTTTTTT

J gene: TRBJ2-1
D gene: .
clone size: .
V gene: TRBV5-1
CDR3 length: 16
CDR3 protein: CASSLYVSASFYEQFF
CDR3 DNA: TGCGCCAGCAGCTTGTATGTGAGCGCCAGCTTCTATGAGCAGTTCTTC

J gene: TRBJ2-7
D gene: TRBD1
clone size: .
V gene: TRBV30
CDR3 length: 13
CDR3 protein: CAWDRDRGYEQYF
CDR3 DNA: TGTGCCTGGGACCGGGACAGGGGCTACGAGCAGTACTTC

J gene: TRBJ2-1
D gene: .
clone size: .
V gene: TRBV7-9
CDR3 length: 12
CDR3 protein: CASSSGVGAEFF
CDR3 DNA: TGTGCCAGCAGCTCCGGGGTGGGGGCGGAGTTCTTC

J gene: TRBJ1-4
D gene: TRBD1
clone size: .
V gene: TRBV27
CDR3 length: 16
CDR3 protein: CASSPLPRDRAEKLFF
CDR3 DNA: TGTGCCAGCAGTCCTCTCCCTCGGGACAGGGCGGAAAAACTGTTTTTT

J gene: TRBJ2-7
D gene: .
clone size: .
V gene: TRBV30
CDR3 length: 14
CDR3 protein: CAWSVGGLGYEQYF
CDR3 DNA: TGTGCCTGGAGTGTTGGGGGTTTAGGCTACGAGCAGTACTTC

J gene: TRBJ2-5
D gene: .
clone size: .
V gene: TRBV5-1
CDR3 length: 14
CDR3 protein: CASSLTGWGETQYF
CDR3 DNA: TGCGCCAGCAGCTTGACAGGGTGGGGGGAGACCCAGTACTTC

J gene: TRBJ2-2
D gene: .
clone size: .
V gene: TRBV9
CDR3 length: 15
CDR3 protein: CASSVAYRPTGELFF
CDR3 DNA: TGTGCCAGCAGCGTAGCATACAGACCCACCGGGGAGCTGTTTTTT

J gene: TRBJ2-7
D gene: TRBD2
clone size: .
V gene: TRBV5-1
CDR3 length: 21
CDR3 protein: CASSPMRDRSGLAGDYYEQYF
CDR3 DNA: TGCGCCAGCAGCCCAATGCGGGACAGATCGGGACTAGCGGGAGATTACTACGAGCAGTACTTC

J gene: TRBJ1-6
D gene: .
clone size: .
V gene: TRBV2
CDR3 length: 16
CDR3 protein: CASHLRVGQINSPLHF
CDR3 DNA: TGTGCCAGCCACTTGCGCGTCGGACAGATTAATTCACCCCTCCACTTT

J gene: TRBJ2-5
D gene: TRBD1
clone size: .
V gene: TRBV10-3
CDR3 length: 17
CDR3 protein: CAISDAQRTGPRETQYF
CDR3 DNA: TGTGCCATCAGTGACGCCCAACGGACAGGACCAAGGGAGACCCAGTACTTC

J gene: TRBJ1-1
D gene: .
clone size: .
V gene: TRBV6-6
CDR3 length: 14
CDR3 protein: CASSQLGQNTEAFF
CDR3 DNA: TGTGCCAGCAGTCAACTGGGCCAAAACACTGAAGCTTTCTTT

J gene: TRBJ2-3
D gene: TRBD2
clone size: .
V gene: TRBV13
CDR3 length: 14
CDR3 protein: CATRGRDSTDTQYF
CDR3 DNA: TGTGCCACCCGAGGGAGGGACAGCACAGATACGCAGTATTTT

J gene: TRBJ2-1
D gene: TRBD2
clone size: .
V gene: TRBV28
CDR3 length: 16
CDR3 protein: CASSLLTSGAYNEQFF
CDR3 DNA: TGTGCCAGCAGTTTATTGACTAGCGGGGCCTACAATGAGCAGTTCTTC

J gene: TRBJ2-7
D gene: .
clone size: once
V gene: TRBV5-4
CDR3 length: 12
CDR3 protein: CASSSGSYEQYF
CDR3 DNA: TGTGCCAGCAGCTCCGGATCCTACGAGCAGTACTTC

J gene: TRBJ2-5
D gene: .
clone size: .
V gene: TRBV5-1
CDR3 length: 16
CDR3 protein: CASSLTGRGHQETQYF
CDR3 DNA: TGCGCCAGCAGCTTGACCGGCAGGGGTCACCAAGAGACCCAGTACTTC

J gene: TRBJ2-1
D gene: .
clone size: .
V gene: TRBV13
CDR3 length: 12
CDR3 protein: CASSSRVDEQFF
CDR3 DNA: TGTGCCAGCAGCTCGAGGGTGGATGAGCAGTTCTTC

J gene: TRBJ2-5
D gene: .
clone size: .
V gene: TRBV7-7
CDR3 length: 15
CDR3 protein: CASSHPTDVGETQYF
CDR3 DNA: TGTGCTAGCAGCCACCCGACGGACGTTGGGGAGACCCAGTACTTC

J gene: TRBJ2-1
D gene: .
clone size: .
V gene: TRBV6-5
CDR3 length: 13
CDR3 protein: CASGPFRNNEQFF
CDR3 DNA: TGTGCCAGCGGCCCCTTCCGGAACAATGAGCAGTTCTTC

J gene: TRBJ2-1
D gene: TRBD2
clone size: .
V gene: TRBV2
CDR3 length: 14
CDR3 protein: CASPLADSYNEQFF
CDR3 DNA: TGTGCCAGCCCACTAGCGGATTCCTACAATGAGCAGTTCTTC

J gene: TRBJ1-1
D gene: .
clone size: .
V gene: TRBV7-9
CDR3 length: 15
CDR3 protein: CASSPLGRGSTEAFF
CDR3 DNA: TGTGCCAGCAGCCCCCTGGGGAGGGGGAGCACTGAAGCTTTCTTT

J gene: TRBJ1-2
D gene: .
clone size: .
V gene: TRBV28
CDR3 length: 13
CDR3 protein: CASSFMGHNGYTF
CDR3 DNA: TGTGCCAGCAGTTTTATGGGCCACAATGGCTACACCTTC

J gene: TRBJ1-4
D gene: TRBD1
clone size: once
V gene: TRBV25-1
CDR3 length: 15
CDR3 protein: CASSEHGTGNEKLFF
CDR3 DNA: TGTGCCAGCAGTGAACACGGGACAGGGAATGAAAAACTGTTTTTT

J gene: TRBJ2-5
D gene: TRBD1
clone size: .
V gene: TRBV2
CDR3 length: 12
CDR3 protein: CASQDRAETQYF
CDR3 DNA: TGTGCCAGCCAGGACAGGGCTGAGACCCAGTACTTC

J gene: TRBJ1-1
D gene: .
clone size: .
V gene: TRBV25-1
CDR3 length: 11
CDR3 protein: CASSPGDEAFF
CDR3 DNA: TGTGCCAGCAGCCCAGGGGATGAAGCTTTCTTT

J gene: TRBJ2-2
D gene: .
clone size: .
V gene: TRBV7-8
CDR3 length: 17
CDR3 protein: CASSRTGSGSRTGELFF
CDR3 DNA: TGTGCCAGCAGCCGGACAGGGAGCGGGAGTCGCACCGGGGAGCTGTTTTTT

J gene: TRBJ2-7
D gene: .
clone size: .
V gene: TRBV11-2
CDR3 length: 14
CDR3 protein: CASSLEGRSYEQYF
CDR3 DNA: TGTGCCAGCAGCTTAGAGGGCAGGAGTTACGAGCAGTACTTC

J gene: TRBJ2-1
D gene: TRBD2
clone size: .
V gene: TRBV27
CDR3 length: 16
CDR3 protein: CASSLAGTRAFPEQFF
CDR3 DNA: TGTGCCAGCAGTTTAGCCGGGACTAGGGCATTCCCTGAGCAGTTCTTC

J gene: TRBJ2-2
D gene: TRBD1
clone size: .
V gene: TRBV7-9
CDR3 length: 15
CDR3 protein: CASRLPGQGTGELFF
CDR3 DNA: TGTGCCAGCAGGCTACCGGGACAGGGGACCGGGGAGCTGTTTTTT

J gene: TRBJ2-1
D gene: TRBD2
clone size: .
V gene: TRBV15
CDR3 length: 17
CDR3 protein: CATSSQPGLAGVNEQFF
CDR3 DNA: TGTGCCACCAGCAGTCAACCGGGACTAGCGGGAGTAAATGAGCAGTTCTTC

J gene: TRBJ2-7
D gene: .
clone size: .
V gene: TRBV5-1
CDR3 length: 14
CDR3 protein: CASSLGTLDYEQYF
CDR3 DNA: TGCGCCAGCAGCTTGGGCACACTAGACTACGAGCAGTACTTC